This TCR beta chain appears in the sequencing data of a study of T cell responses to AZD1222 COVID-19 vaccine. The assay was immunoSEQ multiplex PCR, and TCRdb's table has in-frame clones only and misses some. The profile shows some 190,000 clones, roughly 94% of them singletons. Germline CDR1 reads MDHEN; CDR2 reads SYDVKM. There are 15 residues in the CDR3. Trimming removed 2 bases from V and 4 bases from J, with 12 bases in between. The rearrangement links TRBV28 to TRBJ1-5; maybe TRBD1 (6 bases). This TCR derives from an adult who received the MenACWY meningococcal vaccine as a control. Material: peripheral blood, obtained 28 days after the second dose of the MenACWY control vaccine. CDR3 coding DNA: TGTGCCAGCAGTTTAACAGGGAGGCGGAATCAGCCCCAGCATTTT. This gives the protein CASSLTGRRNQPQHF.